The clone carrying this TCR beta chain was found a few times. The V end lost 3 bases, the J end lost 3 bases, and 9 bases lay between the germline ends. The CDR3 length is 14 residues. TCRdb itself ran the 5' RACE reads through MiXCR, one entry per CDR3 protein. The data show 64,000 or so distinct CDR3 sequences, with 11% seen just once and 2.5% to 3.5% held by the top ten. These data belong to a study of early T cells in non-severe SARS-CoV-2 infection. The chain carries TRBV12-3 or TRBV12-4 and TRBJ2-4; tentative D call: TRBD2 (5 bases). This specimen was whole blood, taken at baseline. The source is an adult who was a healthcare worker with PCR-confirmed SARS-CoV-2 infection or an uninfected control (not recorded which). This CDR3 is CASSLRGGKNIQYF. CDR3 DNA sequence: TGTGCCAGCAGTTTGAGAGGAGGCAAAAACATTCAGTACTTC.